Shown below are 9 T cell receptor beta chains from a single sample sequenced in a study of tumor-infiltrating lymphocytes in primary liver carcinoma (dated by TCRdb to 2016 to 2017). Blood RNA was extracted from unsorted whole blood using TRIzol reagent, and germline DNA was obtained with the DNeasy Blood & Tissue kit. This sample was sequenced with an Illumina HiSeq 2500. Using a constant-region primer and ProtoScript II reverse transcriptase, TCRbeta-specific cDNA was reverse-transcribed from about 460 ng total RNA. TCRbeta libraries were built with three nested multiplex PCR rounds, a slightly modified ARM-PCR procedure. Multiplex TRBV1-TRBV30 forward primers and a Cbeta reverse primer were used in the first two PCR rounds, each of which was run for approximately 9 cycles. The public reads were reanalyzed by TCRdb: fastp trimming at Q25, MiXCR alignment, in-frame beta chains only. Here each entry gathers all rows of one CDR3 protein and keeps the most common genes and DNA. Within this sample are roughly 330,000 distinct CDR3 sequences, with roughly 61% of them counted one time only. 5.5% to 7% of the sample lies in the top ten.

Input material: peripheral blood. These receptors all stem from a man between 40 and 49 years old with primary liver carcinoma and hepatitis B virus infection.

The rearrangement uses TRBV6-1 and TRBJ2-1; 9 nucleotides agree with TRBD1. Trimming cost V 5 bases and J 7 bases; bases outside gene matches: 9. The CDR3 is 15 amino acids. Per germline, CDR1 MNHNS and CDR2 SASEGT. CDR3 in amino acids: CASSTQGAIGNEQFF. The CDR3 DNA follows: TGTGCCAGCAGTACACAGGGGGCGATAGGTAATGAGCAGTTCTTC.

Points on this clonotype: At one end, the junction sequence differs from germline, possibly due to a read error. The chain has TRBV11-2 and TRBJ2-2; a weak D match, TRBD2 (5 bases). This CDR3 contains 14 residues. The germline gives CDR1 SGHAT, CDR2 FQNNGV. The CDR3 DNA sequence: TGTGCCAGCGGCGCCCGTCCCCCCCCCGGGGAACTGTTTTTT. It encodes CASGARPPPGELFF.

This clonotype showed up just a few times. The gene calls are TRBV5-5 and TRBJ2-5, with D perhaps matching TRBD1 (6 bases). Trimming removed 0 bases at V and 5 bases at J, with 11 bases between. The CDR3 has 14 amino acids. Germline V gene data show CDR1 as SGHKS and CDR2 as YYEKEE (reference sequence). As DNA, the CDR3 is TGTGCCAGCAGCTTGGAACAGGGCGGGGAGACCCAGTACTTC. It specifies CASSLEQGGETQYF.

Comments on this clonotype: At one of its ends the junction is not consistent with the germline gene, which may arise from a read error. The rearrangement joins TRBV11-2 to TRBJ1-5; no firm D call. This CDR3 contains 14 residues. Germline V CDR1 and CDR2: SGHAT, FQNNGV. CDR3 sequence reads: CSSSLEGNNQPQHF. Here the CDR3 DNA reads TGTTCCAGCAGCTTAGAGGGCAACAACCAGCCCCAGCATTTT. Complete variable domain (other parts from reference TRBV11-2 and TRBJ1-5): EAGVAQSPRYKIIEKRQSVAFWCNPISGHATLYWYQQILGQGPKLLIQFQNNGVVDDSQLPKDRFSAERLKGVDSTLKIQPAKLEDSAVYLCSSSLEGNNQPQHFGDGTRLSIL.

The chain combines TRBV10-3 with TRBJ2-3, with D perhaps TRBD2 (5 bases). This CDR3 spans 17 amino acids. V lost 0 bases and J 0 bases, leaving 13 bases between the germline ends. The germline V gene has CDR1 ENHRY and CDR2 SYGVKD. In DNA, the CDR3 is TGTGCCATCAGTGAGTCGCTCGGGGAGTATAGCACAGATACGCAGTATTTT. Protein sequence: CAISESLGEYSTDTQYF.

Comment on this clonotype: An end of the junction differs from the germline gene, which may be a read error. The chain joins TRBV10-3 to TRBJ2-5; maybe TRBD2 (6 bases). CDR1 is ENHRY and CDR2 is SYGVKD in the germline V gene. CDR3 size: 13 residues. The CDR3 DNA reads as TGTGCCATCACGGGAGCGTCACAGGAGATCCAGTACTTC. This encodes CAITGASQEIQYF.

This clonotype was recorded only once. The J gene is TRBJ1-5, the V gene TRBV28; TRBD1 matches 7 bases. In germline, CDR1 is MDHEN, CDR2 SYDVKM. After removal of 6 bases from V and 6 bases from J, the junction contained 11 bases not matched to a gene. The CDR3 runs 15 residues. CDR3 sequence: CASSLPWRGLQPQHF. The CDR3 DNA is TGTGCCAGCAGCCTCCCTTGGAGGGGGCTTCAGCCCCAGCATTTT.

This clonotype has ten or more counts. J is TRBJ2-3 and V is TRBV14; no clear D gene. The CDR3 spans 18 residues. The germline CDR1 and CDR2 sequences are SGHDN and FVKESK. With 1 base removed from V and 0 bases from J, the gap between germline ends came to 17 bases. DNA for the CDR3: TGTGCCAGCAGCCAAGTCTTCGACTCCGTCAAAAGCACAGATACGCAGTATTTT. Residues: CASSQVFDSVKSTDTQYF.

Here the CDR3 reads CASSVEQNRVGEQYF. For the CDR3, the DNA is TGTGCCAGCAGCGTAGAGCAAAACAGGGTCGGCGAACAGTACTTC. The chain is built from TRBV11-1 and TRBJ2-7; maybe TRBD1 (6 bases). The length of the CDR3 is 15 residues. Between the trimmed V and J ends, which lost 5 bases and 10 bases, there was a span of 24 bases. In germline, CDR1 is SGHAT, CDR2 FQDESV (reference sequence).